A single sample gave rise to the 18 T cell receptor beta chains below, sequenced in a study of T cells after posttransplantation cyclophosphamide. Sequenced by immunoSEQ multiplex PCR; TCRdb stores in-frame clones only, minus some. The table shows just over 65,000 clones, with around 95% occurring only once. The sequenced sample was PBMCs. These receptors were obtained from a woman in her 30s in good health and a related stem cell transplant donor.

A single count supports this clone. The chain carries TRBV4-1 and TRBJ1-2, with no clear D. Trimming left V 3 bases short and J 4 bases short, with 15 bases between. Per the germline V gene, CDR1 is MGHRA and CDR2 is YSYEKL. The CDR3 extends over 15 amino acids. The CDR3 bases are TGCGCCAGCAGCCATAGCTCAGGACCTCCCTATGGCTACACCTTC. It is translated as CASSHSSGPPYGYTF.

Regarding this clone: A read error may produce the germline difference seen at one junction end. The chain links TRBV7-9 to TRBJ1-2, with 7 bases identical to TRBD1. Germline lookup yields CDR1 SEHNR and CDR2 FQNEAQ (reference sequence). The CDR3 has 13 amino acids. CDR3 sequence reads: CASSLRGRQGRAF. The CDR3 DNA follows: TGTGCCAGCAGCTTAAGAGGTCGACAGGGCCGCGCCTTC.

This chain links TRBV7-2 with TRBJ2-5; 11 bases map to TRBD1. This CDR3 is 15 amino acids long. Trimming at V came to 4 bases and at J to 5 bases, leaving 6 bases not matched to a gene. Germline CDR1 SGHTA, CDR2 FQGNSA. CDR3 DNA sequence: TGTGCCAGCAGCTCCGGACAGGGGGCTTGGGAGACCCAGTACTTC. It is translated as CASSSGQGAWETQYF. Full variable domain (remainder filled in from reference TRBV7-2 and TRBJ2-5): GAGVSQSPSNKVTEKGKDVELRCDPISGHTALYWYRQSLGQGLEFLIYFQGNSAPDKSGLPSDRFSAERTGGSVSTLTIQRTQQEDSAVYLCASSSGQGAWETQYFGPGTRLLVL.

V gene TRBV11-3 combines with J gene TRBJ1-1, with D possibly matching TRBD1 (6 bases). The ends were cut back, 3 bases at V and 4 bases at J, with 9 bases in the middle. Germline V gene data show CDR1 as SGHNT and CDR2 as YENEEA. The CDR3 extends over 13 amino acids. This CDR3 is CASSFLGGTEAFF. The CDR3 DNA sequence: TGTGCCAGCAGCTTTTTAGGGGGCACTGAAGCTTTCTTT. Looking up the rest from reference TRBV11-3 and TRBJ1-1 gives the full variable domain: EAGVVQSPRYKIIEKKQPVAFWCNPISGHNTLYWYLQNLGQGPELLIRYENEEAVDDSQLPKDRFSAERLKGVDSTLKIQPAELGDSAVYLCASSFLGGTEAFFGQGTRLTVV.

The chain carries TRBV7-2 and TRBJ2-2; D is unresolved. The germline V gene has CDR1 SGHTA and CDR2 FQGNSA. CDR3 size: 14 residues. Trimming removed 0 bases from V and 4 bases from J, with 6 bases in between. DNA for the CDR3: TGTGCCAGCAGCTTAGCCTCGGGCACCGGGGAGCTGTTTTTT. Translating it yields CASSLASGTGELFF.

This sequence joins TRBV14 and TRBJ2-1; 9 bases are shared with TRBD2. Germline loops: CDR1 SGHDN, CDR2 FVKESK. The CDR3 extends over 11 amino acids. Trimming removed 6 bases from V and 10 bases from J; junction bases left unmatched: 1. CDR3 nucleotides: TGTGCCAGCAGGCTAGCGGGGGAGCAGTTCTTC. Translation: CASRLAGEQFF.

J is TRBJ1-1 and V is TRBV19, with D unresolved. The CDR3 runs to 13 residues. V gave up 7 bases and J gave up 1 base, with 10 bases separating them. Germline-derived CDR1 and CDR2 are LNHDA and SQIVND (reference sequence). CDR3 region: CASTPGGNTEAFF. DNA of the CDR3: TGTGCCAGTACCCCCGGCGGGAACACTGAAGCTTTCTTT.

The chain has TRBV27 and TRBJ2-3; 8 bases agree with TRBD2. The CDR3 has 14 residues. The germline V gene encodes CDR1 MNHEY and CDR2 SMNVEV (reference sequence). The J segment lost 6 bases and the V segment lost 7 bases, leaving 9 bases of the junction unmatched. DNA of the CDR3: TGTGCCAGCAACCGAGCGGGGGCAACGGATACGCAGTATTTT. Amino acids: CASNRAGATDTQYF.

This chain links TRBV19 with TRBJ1-6; no definite D call. Per the germline V gene, CDR1 is LNHDA and CDR2 is SQIVND (reference sequence). The CDR3 sequence is 13 residues long. The V gene lost 4 bases and the J gene lost 6 bases, with 7 bases spanning the gap. CDR3 coding DNA: TGTGCCAGTAGTAGTCGGGGTAATTCACCCCTCCACTTT. Translated: CASSSRGNSPLHF.

V and J are TRBV28 and TRBJ1-3; D perhaps matches TRBD1 (6 bases). Between the trimmed V and J ends, which lost 6 bases and 0 bases, there was a span of 9 bases. Germline CDR1 reads MDHEN; CDR2 reads SYDVKM. CDR3 size: 14 residues. The DNA of the CDR3 is TGTGCCAGCAGCGAAGGGGGCTCTGGAAACACCATATATTTT. The encoded protein is CASSEGGSGNTIYF.

J is TRBJ1-5 and V is TRBV29-1; TRBD1 aligns across 7 bases. Germline V lookup: CDR1 SQVTM, CDR2 ANQGSEA. The V gene end was trimmed by 4 bases and the J gene end by 7 bases; junction bases not matched to a gene: 4. The CDR3 is made up of 12 amino acids. CDR3 residues: CSVGTGDQPQHF. In nucleotides, the CDR3 is TGCAGCGTTGGTACAGGGGACCAGCCCCAGCATTTT.

This clone was detected once. The V call is TRBV6-5, the J call TRBJ2-1, with a weak D call TRBD1 (5 bases). Looked up from germline, CDR1 is MNHEY and CDR2 is SVGAGI. CDR3 length: 15 residues. With 1 base removed from V and 7 bases from J, the gap between germline ends came to 14 bases. This chain's CDR3 is CASSYWSGRLNEQFF. The CDR3 nucleotides are TGTGCCAGCAGTTACTGGTCAGGGCGCTTGAATGAGCAGTTCTTC.

This rearrangement joins TRBV11-2 to TRBJ1-2; D gene uncertain. The CDR3 runs 14 residues. V shed 5 bases and J shed 4 bases, with 14 bases lying between them. CDR1 SGHAT and CDR2 FQNNGV come from the germline V gene. CDR3 amino acids: CASSPSRQSYGYTF. CDR3 sequence (DNA): TGTGCCAGCAGCCCCTCCCGACAAAGCTATGGCTACACCTTC. Complete variable domain (other parts from reference TRBV11-2 and TRBJ1-2): EAGVAQSPRYKIIEKRQSVAFWCNPISGHATLYWYQQILGQGPKLLIQFQNNGVVDDSQLPKDRFSAERLKGVDSTLKIQPAKLEDSAVYLCASSPSRQSYGYTFGSGTRLTVV.

The genes are TRBV11-2 and TRBJ2-7; 10 nucleotides agree with TRBD2. V gave up 4 bases and J gave up 4 bases; unmatched junction bases: 4. The CDR3 covers 14 residues. Germline V gives CDR1 SGHAT, CDR2 FQNNGV. As DNA, the CDR3 is TGTGCCAGCAGCTGGAGGACTAGCGGTTACGAGCAGTACTTC. The encoded protein is CASSWRTSGYEQYF.

The V and J genes are TRBV29-1 and TRBJ1-2, with D uncertain. There are 11 residues in the CDR3. Trimming stripped 6 bases from V and 6 bases from J, with 11 bases between. Germline CDR1 reads SQVTM; CDR2 reads ANQGSEA. CDR3 in amino acids: CSVSSYDGYTF. The CDR3 region has the DNA TGCAGCGTATCGTCTTACGATGGCTACACCTTC.

With respect to this clone: One end of the junction varies from germline; a read error may be responsible. The rearrangement links TRBV14 to TRBJ2-7, with 7 positions matching TRBD2. Germline CDR1 SGHDN, CDR2 FVKESK. The CDR3 spans 13 residues. CDR3 bases: TGTGCCGGCAGCCCCGGGGGGTCCTACGAGCAGTACTTC. It yields the protein CAGSPGGSYEQYF.

This rearrangement joins TRBV7-9 to TRBJ1-5; a possible D gene is TRBD1 (5 bases). The CDR3 consists of 13 residues. V was shortened by 2 bases and J by 6 bases, with 8 bases between the two germline ends. Germline lookup yields CDR1 SEHNR and CDR2 FQNEAQ (reference sequence). CDR3 sequence reads: CASSLSGGQPQHF. The CDR3 coding sequence is TGTGCCAGCAGCTTATCGGGGGGTCAGCCCCAGCATTTT. Using reference TRBV7-9 and TRBJ1-5 for the parts outside the CDR3, the full variable domain is DTGVSQNPRHKITKRGQNVTFRCDPISEHNRLYWYRQTLGQGPEFLTYFQNEAQLEKSRLLSDRFSAERPKGSFSTLEIQRTEQGDSAMYLCASSLSGGQPQHFGDGTRLSIL.

This clone has just a few counts. V is TRBV6-1 and J is TRBJ2-7; 8 bases are shared with TRBD1. The CDR3 has 14 amino acids. Looked up from germline, CDR1 is MNHNS and CDR2 is SASEGT. The ends lost 4 bases at V and 3 bases at J; junction bases unmatched: 5. CDR3 amino acids: CASSGGQDYYEQYF. The CDR3 bases are TGTGCCAGCAGTGGGGGACAGGACTACTACGAGCAGTACTTC.